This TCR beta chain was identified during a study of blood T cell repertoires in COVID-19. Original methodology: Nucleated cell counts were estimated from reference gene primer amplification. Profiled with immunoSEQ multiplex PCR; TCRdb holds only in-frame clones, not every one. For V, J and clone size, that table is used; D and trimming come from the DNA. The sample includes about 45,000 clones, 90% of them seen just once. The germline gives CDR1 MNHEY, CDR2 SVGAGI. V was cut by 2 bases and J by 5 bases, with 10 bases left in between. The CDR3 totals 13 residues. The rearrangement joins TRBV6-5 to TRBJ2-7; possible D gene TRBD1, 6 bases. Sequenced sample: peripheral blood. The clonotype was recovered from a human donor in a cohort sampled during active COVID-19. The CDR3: CASSYQGPNEQYF. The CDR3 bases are TGTGCCAGCAGTTACCAGGGGCCCAACGAGCAGTACTTC.